The clone carrying this T cell receptor beta chain was counted between two and nine times. What it recognizes is unknown. TCRdb itself ran the 5' RACE reads through MiXCR, one entry per CDR3 protein. The data show approximately 700,000 distinct CDR3 sequences, 15% to 20% seen once. This record belongs to a study of identical twins. Study-wide points: Weaker excess sharing between twins was seen in beta out-of-frame sequences. Models underestimated out-of-frame TCR alpha sharing in monozygotic twins.

In addition, the sample was reused for a study of T cells expressing NK-cell markers. That study reports: Researchers got TCR beta repertoires out of sorted CD3+CD56+NKG2C+, CD3+CD56+NKG2C- and CD3+CD56-NKG2C+ T cells.

Material for sequencing was PBMCs. The clonotype was recovered from a young woman in good health.

The CDR3 region is CSAIGAGASYNEQFF. The CDR3, as DNA: TGCAGTGCTATCGGAGCGGGAGCTTCCTACAATGAGCAGTTCTTC. The rearrangement uses TRBV20-1 and TRBJ2-1, with TRBD2 identical over 8 bases. The length of the CDR3 is 15 residues. The V gene end was trimmed by 4 bases and the J gene end by 1 base; junction bases not matched to a gene: 6. CDR1 and CDR2 (germline): DFQATT, SNEGSKA (reference sequence).